The TCR beta chain described here comes from a study of cytomegalovirus exposure and HLA in healthy donors (dated by TCRdb to 2016 to 2017). Regarding the complete study: According to an earlier analysis of a few hundred of the donors, 150 million to 200 million T cells yielded roughly 110 million unique TCR beta sequences and around 280 Gb of sequence data. Genome-wide SNP genotypes for about 55% of the 666 donors were used in a later genetic analysis, which treated that subset as a discovery cohort. Rather than drawing on any new phenotypic data, the later analysis identified candidate immune exposures from TCR beta sequences and the way those sequences occurred across donors. Among the roughly 390 genotyped donors, around 81% belonged to the genetic ancestry cluster associated with self-reported Caucasian donors. Using immunosequencing, the study profiled T cell repertoires from fewer than 700 subjects and related those repertoires to cytomegalovirus serostatus. Among about 400 genotyped donors of the cohort, an average of about 240,000 unique TCR beta nucleotide sequences was sequenced per donor, of which about 18% were non-productive. Roughly five DR-DQ haplotypes were treated as single units for association and clustering because of strong linkage in the cohort. In addition to the first cohort of roughly 700 subjects, a separate validation cohort of 100 to 150 different subjects was used. An early release covering approximately 600 HLA-typed donors comprised approximately 300 gigabases of sequencing data and around 85 million unique TCR sequences. Donor age, sex, ethnicity and CMV serostatus were compiled alongside the repertoire data. An earlier analysis of several hundred of the donors used high-throughput TCR beta sequencing to judge whether each TCR beta V gene segment behaved as functional or pseudogenic. Typing coverage varied by locus: about 620-640 donors for A, B, C, DRB1 and DQB1; some 520 for DQA1; 606 for DPA1; 450 to 480 for DPB1. The study combined high-throughput TCR immunosequencing, statistical association of individual TCRs with disease status, and machine learning to predict cytomegalovirus infection status. A later analysis re-examined previously published TCR beta repertoires from hundreds of donors and added high-resolution HLA genotyping to investigate patterns of TCR occurrence. Every repertoire in the discovery cohort had been generated on one and the same sequencing platform. The study aimed to test whether cataloging public T cell receptors could reveal signatures of past pathogen exposure. Both class I and class II loci were covered by HLA typing, at four-digit resolution.

Library preparation used the immunoSEQ multiplex PCR assay. For the multiplex PCR, a mixture combining 60 forward primers for TCR Vbeta segments and 13 reverse primers for TCR Jbeta segments was used. A multiplex PCR assay on genomic DNA amplified the CDR3 region of rearranged TCR beta genes. The amplified TCR beta libraries were sequenced on the Illumina HiSeq System as 87-base-pair reads. Per the authors' processing: In a later analysis, roughly 80 million unique TCR beta chains were counted across the 500 to 850 repertoires, and around 10 million of these chains were shared by at least two donors. To remove PCR and sequencing errors, raw reads were error-corrected and collapsed into unique sequences using a nearest-neighbor algorithm that merged closely related sequences. Alignment of CDR3 sequences to IMGT reference sequences was used to assign V, D and J gene segments. For a sequence to be retained, at least a six-nucleotide match to both a V gene segment and a J gene segment was required. A rearrangement was called productive if the CDR3 had no stop codons and remained in frame with V and J, and every other rearrangement was called non-productive. Following IMGT convention, CDR3 was defined as the stretch from the second conserved V-encoded cysteine to the conserved J-encoded phenylalanine. The earlier analysis of about 590 of the donors excluded sequences that lacked an unambiguous match to a single V gene segment. An earlier analysis of several hundred of the donors called V segments functional above 56.7% productive rearrangements and segregating when the between-donor standard deviation exceeded 5%. A statistical classification framework was built to diagnose cytomegalovirus status from the catalog of TCR beta chain sequences. In a later analysis, V and J genes were assigned by comparing TCR nucleotide sequences against IMGT/GENE-DB human TR gene sequences. Using the TCRdist pipeline, a later analysis assigned CDR3 sequences along with most-parsimonious VDJ recombination scenarios. In a later analysis, every TCR beta chain was defined by the combination of its CDR3 amino acid sequence and its V-gene family, and reads without a unique V-gene family were dropped. A later analysis removed 592 highly shared, low-generation-probability nucleotide sequences to deal with suspected cross-contamination and a sequencing artifact. In a later analysis, a clonal expansion index for each public chain was calculated from normalized within-repertoire ranks of inferred template counts. A later analysis computed generation probabilities with a VDJ recombination model fitted to out-of-frame rearrangements, and checked the results against IGoR. In a later analysis, hypergeometric tests were used to score TCR-TCR, TCR-HLA and TCR-CMV co-occurrence, with a repertoire-size bias correction applied to TCR pairs. In a later analysis, false discovery rates were estimated by permuting HLA or CMV assignments 20 times. In a later analysis, co-occurring TCRs were grouped with DBSCAN, and TCRdist sequence similarity was added when clustering was performed within HLA-allele-positive subsets. Co-occurrence clustering excluded repertoires with fewer than 30,000 or more than 120,000 public chains, plus five with anomalous nucleotide sharing. TCRdb re-hosts the immuneACCESS table, in-frame sequences only. Its copies lack some clones; in the studies checked, an unresolved V gene accounts for under half of them, and the cause for the rest is not known. The V and J calls and clone size come from that table; D and trimming were worked out from the DNA. A total of 85,000 to 100,000 clones appear in this sample, around 77% of them only once. About 7% of the sample comes from the top ten.

Summary of the overall study and its limitations: While some public TCRs were present in many individuals, most TCR sequences turned up only very rarely across donors. In a later analysis, most CMV-associated TCR beta chains were found to appear HLA-restricted, with HLA associations seemingly driven largely by CMV exposure. When HLA alleles, especially DR and DQ, strongly co-occurred, TCR associations were difficult to assign to individual alleles. A few of the identified cytomegalovirus-associated TCR beta chains were confirmed in vitro to be specific for cytomegalovirus antigens. In both the original and validation cohorts, the classifier was reported to diagnose cytomegalovirus status with high specificity and sensitivity. In the study, roughly 160 TCR beta chains were listed as associated with cytomegalovirus. In a later analysis, several top co-occurrence clusters were reported to appear linked to parvovirus B19, influenza, CMV and Epstein-Barr virus. The earlier analysis of approximately 540 of the donors excluded some 15 rarely observed V segments, including chromosome 9 orphons, because counts were too low. For the cohort, immune exposure information was limited to CMV serostatus. A further reported finding was that TCR beta sequences accurately predicted the HLA-A and HLA-B alleles for most subjects in the first cohort. In a later analysis, 15,000 to 20,000 TCR beta sequences were associated with specific HLA alleles at a false discovery rate of 0.05. According to the authors, the approach could potentially be generalized to other disease states and immunological phenotypes. Presence/absence analyses assumed roughly uniform sequencing depth across donors, an assumption that may not hold. A later analysis found that HLA-associated TCR beta chains were more clonally expanded and had lower generation probabilities than equally common non-associated chains. Linkage disequilibrium might explain the correlated functional status among segregating V segments, but an unknown experimental factor could not be excluded. The sequencing pipeline was judged likely to have produced a cluster of highly shared sequence variants as a technical artifact. In a later analysis, the rate of TCR association differed among HLA loci, with DRB1 alleles having the most associated TCRs and HLA-C alleles having the fewest. HLA typing was unavailable for some donors at each locus, so association tests used only the typed subset. In an earlier analysis of under 600 of the donors, most TCR beta V segments were observed in productive rearrangements about 90% or about 30% of the time, broadly matching IMGT annotations. A later genetic analysis associated a missense DCLRE1C variant with V-gene and J-gene trimming of TCR beta chains, and an independent cohort replicated the association. In a later genetic analysis, fewer N-insertions in productive TCRs were reported among donors in an Asian-associated ancestry cluster than the roughly 700-donor mean. Some IMGT-functional V segments, including TRBV6-2 and TRBV6-3, could not be distinguished by the 87-base-pair reads and were therefore excluded. Only TCR beta chains were sequenced in this cohort, and the absence of alpha or paired-chain data limited detectable features.

The cohort comprised some 730 healthy bone marrow donors. All cohort members were sampled while nominally healthy, although unrecorded immune exposures were likely present. The donor was CMV seropositive and was included in the group of 250 to 300 seropositive cohort members. Every donor gave a peripheral blood sample, and the peripheral blood mononuclear cells from that sample were used for TCR beta sequencing. Genomic DNA extraction from the blood cell samples was performed with the Qiagen DNeasy Blood Extraction Kit. At the junction V is shortened by 2 bases and J by 7 bases, with 12 bases in between. Sequences LNHDA (CDR1) and SQIVND (CDR2) are obtained from the germline V gene (reference sequence). The CDR3 starts with the cysteine, ends with the phenylalanine, and has 14 residues. CDR3 DNA only is kept here, 42 bases in frame from base 1. For this clone: The antigen it binds to is not known. Per-nucleotide qualities are absent, and no much larger clonotype sits a single base away.

This receptor was identified in a man aged 45-65 years in good health and CMV-seropositive. The chain joins TRBV19 to TRBJ1-5; TRBD1 is a weak D gene call, 5 bases matching. Sequenced material: PBMCs. CDR3 protein: CASSIKTAGQPQHF. At the DNA level, the sequence is TGTGCCAGTAGTATAAAGACAGCGGGGCAGCCCCAGCATTTT.